This T cell receptor (beta chain) comes out of a study of shared clonotypes between healthy human individuals. On this clone: Antigen: not known. At the DNA level, this CDR3 is encoded by other sequences in the same sample as well.

Germline CDR1 and CDR2: MGHRA and YSYEKL. V lost 4 bases and J 3 bases, leaving 9 bases between the germline ends. The length of the CDR3 is 13 residues. Naivety among CD8 cells was defined by CD45RO negativity and positive CCR7 selection, thereby excluding terminally differentiated effector memory CD45RA+ cells. Study conclusions and caveats: Some naive CD4 clonotypes, about 5%, turned up in common across four donors. Clonotype sharing levels among donors were expected to vary with sequencing depth. In contrast to clonotypes shared by all four donors, non-shared clonotypes had lower generation probabilities.

Sorted-subset replicate PCR reactions were performed with 200 ng DNA, corresponding to tens of thousands of T cell genomes. Here immunoSEQ multiplex PCR was the method, and the copy in TCRdb shows in-frame clones only, minus some. The table has about 2 million clones, about 94% seen once; the top ten hold more than 0.95%. The source of this sequence is a man aged 18 to 30 in good health. The rearrangement joins TRBV4-1 to TRBJ2-5; no clear D. The material sequenced was naive CD8+ T cells sorted from blood. The CDR3 region has the DNA TGCGCCAGCAGCCTAGACCGCGAAGAGACCCAGTACTTC. Its protein product is CASSLDREETQYF.